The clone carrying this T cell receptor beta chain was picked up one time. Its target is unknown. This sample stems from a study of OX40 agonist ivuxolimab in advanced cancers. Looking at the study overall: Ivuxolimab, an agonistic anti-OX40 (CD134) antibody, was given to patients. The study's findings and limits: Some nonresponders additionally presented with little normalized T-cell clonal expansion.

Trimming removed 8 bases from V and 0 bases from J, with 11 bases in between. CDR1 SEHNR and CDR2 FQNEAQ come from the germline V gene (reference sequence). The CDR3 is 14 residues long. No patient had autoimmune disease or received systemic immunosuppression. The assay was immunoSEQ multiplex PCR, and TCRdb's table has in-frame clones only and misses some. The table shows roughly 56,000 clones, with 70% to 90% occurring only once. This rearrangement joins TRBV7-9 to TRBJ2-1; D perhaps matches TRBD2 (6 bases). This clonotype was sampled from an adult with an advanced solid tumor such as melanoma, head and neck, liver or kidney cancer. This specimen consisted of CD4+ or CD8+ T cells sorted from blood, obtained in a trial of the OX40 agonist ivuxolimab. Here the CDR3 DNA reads TGTGCCAGCTCCGGGACTCTCTCCTACAATGAGCAGTTCTTC. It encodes CASSGTLSYNEQFF.